Below are 30 T cell receptor beta chains sequenced from a single sample in a study of OX40 agonist ivuxolimab in advanced cancers. Data came from immunoSEQ multiplex PCR; TCRdb stores just in-frame clones and leaves some out. Among around 65,000 clones listed, about nine tenths were seen once. The material was CD4+ or CD8+ T cells sorted from blood, obtained in a trial of the OX40 agonist ivuxolimab. These receptor sequences come from an adult with an advanced solid tumor such as melanoma, head and neck, liver or kidney cancer.

The CDR3 DNA sequence: TGTGCTAGTGGTTTGGTACACACAGTAGCGAACACCGGGGAGCTGTTTTTT. This codes for CASGLVHTVANTGELFF. This rearrangement joins TRBV12-5 to TRBJ2-2; no clear D gene. V lost 0 bases and J 0 bases, leaving 11 bases between the germline ends. The CDR3 sequence is 17 residues long. Per the germline V gene, CDR1 is LGHNT and CDR2 is FRNRAP. Variable domain in full (rest from reference TRBV12-5 and TRBJ2-2): DARVTQTPRHKVTEMGQEVTMRCQPILGHNTVFWYRQTMMQGLELLAYFRNRAPLDDSGMPKDRFSAEMPDATLATLKIQPSEPRDSAVYFCASGLVHTVANTGELFFGEGSRLTVL.

The chain links TRBV5-1 to TRBJ2-7, with TRBD2 identical over 14 bases. The CDR3 is 15 residues long. Germline trimming cut 4 bases from V and 6 bases from J; bases unmatched to any gene: 6. Germline CDR1 and CDR2: SGHRS and YFSETQ. The CDR3 DNA follows: TGCGCCAGCAGCAAGGGACTAGCGGGAGTCTTCGAGCAGTACTTC. Translated: CASSKGLAGVFEQYF.

The chain links TRBV6-1 to TRBJ2-5; 7 bases are a match to TRBD1. Germline CDR1 and CDR2: MNHNS and SASEGT. The V segment lost 6 bases and the J segment 4 bases; nucleotides outside the gene matches: 5. The CDR3 is 13 residues long. The CDR3 sequence: CASRKTGLETQYF. In nucleotides, the CDR3 is TGTGCCAGCAGGAAGACAGGGTTAGAGACCCAGTACTTC.

The gene calls are TRBV19 and TRBJ2-7; D remains ambiguous. Looked up from germline, CDR1 is LNHDA and CDR2 is SQIVND (reference sequence). CDR3 length: 12 residues. With 5 bases removed from V and 4 bases from J, the gap between germline ends came to 9 bases. Written as DNA, the CDR3 is TGTGCCAGTAGTCCCAACAGTTACGAGCAGTACTTC. It yields the protein CASSPNSYEQYF.

The CDR3 loop reads CASRNDGNYGYTF. The CDR3 DNA follows: TGTGCCAGCAGAAACGACGGTAACTATGGCTACACCTTC. The V gene is TRBV6-6, the J gene TRBJ1-2; D is unresolved. Per germline, CDR1 MNHNY and CDR2 SVGAGI (reference sequence). The V gene lost 6 bases and the J gene lost 1 base, with 9 bases spanning the gap. This CDR3 is built from 13 residues.

This chain joins TRBV5-1 and TRBJ2-2, with D uncertain. Looked up from germline, CDR1 is SGHRS and CDR2 is YFSETQ. CDR3 size: 12 residues. V was shortened by 4 bases and J by 4 bases, with 5 bases between the two germline ends. The CDR3 sequence: CASSDGTGELFF. DNA for the CDR3: TGCGCCAGCAGCGACGGCACCGGGGAGCTGTTTTTT.

V and J are TRBV2 and TRBJ1-1; D perhaps matches TRBD1 (6 bases). V was trimmed by 4 bases and J by 7 bases, leaving 19 bases between them. Germline CDR1 is SNHLY and CDR2 is FYNNEI. This CDR3 spans 15 amino acids. The chain's CDR3 is CASSAWGGLRVEAFF. The DNA of the CDR3 is TGTGCCAGCAGTGCCTGGGGGGGGCTGCGGGTTGAAGCTTTCTTT.

The chain has TRBV19 and TRBJ1-2; 9 positions match TRBD1. V trimming: 7 bases; J trimming: 7 bases; junction bases outside the gene matches: 4. This CDR3 region has 12 residues. CDR1 and CDR2 from the germline V gene are LNHDA and SQIVND (reference sequence). CDR3: CASTGTGFGYTF. DNA of the CDR3: TGTGCCAGTACGGGGACAGGGTTTGGCTACACCTTC.

The chain combines TRBV21-1 with TRBJ2-3; the table's D gene call, TRBD1, was not cross checked with the DNA. TRBV21-1 represents a pseudogene. The CDR3 has 17 amino acids. The CDR3 DNA is TGTGCCAGCAGCACGGACCTCAAAGGGACAGACACAGATACGCAGTATTTT. Translated, it gives CASSTDLKGTDTDTQYF.

Here the CDR3 reads CASSITSGRTHNEQFF. As DNA, the CDR3 is TGTGCCAGCAGCATCACTAGCGGGAGGACACACAATGAGCAGTTCTTC. This chain links TRBV11-2 with TRBJ2-1; TRBD2 matches 12 bases. V was pared by 5 bases and J by 5 bases, with 7 bases of the junction left unmatched. CDR1 is SGHAT and CDR2 is FQNNGV in the germline V gene. The CDR3 runs to 16 residues. Complete variable domain (other parts from reference TRBV11-2 and TRBJ2-1): EAGVAQSPRYKIIEKRQSVAFWCNPISGHATLYWYQQILGQGPKLLIQFQNNGVVDDSQLPKDRFSAERLKGVDSTLKIQPAKLEDSAVYLCASSITSGRTHNEQFFGPGTRLTVL.

The chain couples TRBV28 to TRBJ1-3; 8 positions agree with TRBD1. With 7 bases clipped from V and 1 base from J, the junction kept 3 bases outside the gene matches. CDR1 and CDR2 (germline): MDHEN, SYDVKM. This CDR3 comprises 14 residues. The CDR3 region has the DNA TGTGCCAGCATAAGGACAGGGTCTGGAAACACCATATATTTT. It specifies CASIRTGSGNTIYF.

The chain uses TRBV9 and TRBJ2-1; the match to TRBD2 covers 10 bases. CDR3 length: 16 amino acids. The V segment lost 4 bases and the J segment 7 bases; nucleotides outside the gene matches: 11. The germline V gene encodes CDR1 SGDLS and CDR2 YYNGEE. CDR3 DNA sequence: TGTGCCAGCAGCATATCTAGCGGGAGTCCCCCAAATGAGCAGTTCTTC. Translated: CASSISSGSPPNEQFF.

This clone has a single count. J is TRBJ2-5 and V is TRBV2; D is unresolved. The J call may be wrong; the DNA end is better matched by TRBJ2-7. CDR1 and CDR2 (germline): SNHLY, FYNNEI. The CDR3 loop spans 13 amino acids. DNA of the CDR3: TGTGCCAGCAGTGACCATCTATCCTACGAGCAGTACTTC. Its translation is CASSDHLSYEQYF.

The chain links TRBV19 to TRBJ1-5, with D tentatively TRBD1 (5 bases). CDR3 length equals 16 residues. V was clipped by 5 bases and J by 5 bases, with 19 bases between them. The germline CDR1 and CDR2 sequences are LNHDA and SQIVND (reference sequence). The DNA for the CDR3 is TGTGCCAGTAGTTCCCGGGGTAGGGGAGGCGATCAGCCCCAGCATTTT. Its translation: CASSSRGRGGDQPQHF.

The rearrangement joins TRBV18 to TRBJ2-7; 11 bases match TRBD2. V was pared by 3 bases and J by 5 bases, with 3 bases of the junction left unmatched. The CDR3 loop spans 14 amino acids. CDR1 KGHSH and CDR2 LQKENI come from the germline V gene. CDR3 loop: CASSPSGRADEQYF. The CDR3 nucleotides are TGTGCCAGCTCACCTAGCGGGAGGGCCGACGAGCAGTACTTC.

The V gene is TRBV18, the J gene TRBJ1-5; no reliable D call. The length of the CDR3 is 13 residues. In germline, CDR1 is KGHSH, CDR2 LQKENI. Trimming stripped 2 bases from V and 5 bases from J, with 7 bases between. The CDR3 loop reads CASSPGMDQPQHF. DNA for the CDR3: TGTGCCAGCTCACCAGGGATGGATCAGCCCCAGCATTTT.

This clone was detected only a few times. J is TRBJ2-7 and V is TRBV14; no firm D call. V gave up 0 bases and J gave up 3 bases, with 12 bases separating them. Germline assignment: CDR1 SGHDN and CDR2 FVKESK. There are 15 residues in the CDR3. CDR3 amino acids: CASSQEALLGYEQYF. The CDR3 DNA follows: TGTGCCAGCAGCCAAGAGGCGCTCCTGGGCTACGAGCAGTACTTC.

The chain has TRBV6-4 and TRBJ2-1; TRBD2 matches 13 bases. The germline gives CDR1 MRHNA, CDR2 SNTAGT. The CDR3 is 17 amino acids. With 6 bases clipped from V and 8 bases from J, the junction kept 13 bases outside the gene matches. The CDR3 protein is CASSRGLAGARPYEQFF. DNA of the CDR3: TGTGCCAGCAGCCGCGGACTAGCGGGAGCGCGACCCTATGAGCAGTTCTTC.

This clone was counted a few times. This rearrangement joins TRBV5-1 to TRBJ1-1; 7 nucleotides align to TRBD1. The V and J ends lost 5 bases and 9 bases, in that order; junction bases with no gene match: 4. CDR3 length equals 11 residues. Germline V gene lookup returns CDR1 SGHRS and CDR2 YFSETQ. CDR3 bases: TGCGCCAGCAGTGACAGGGACAAAGCTTTCTTT. Residues: CASSDRDKAFF.

V and J are TRBV6-6 and TRBJ2-7, with 8 bases identical to TRBD1. CDR3 length equals 14 residues. The junction had 5 bases not matched to a gene; V was cut back by 4 bases and J by 3 bases. CDR1 and CDR2 from the germline V gene are MNHNY and SVGAGI (reference sequence). The CDR3: CASSSPGQDYEQYF. CDR3 in DNA: TGTGCCAGCAGTTCACCGGGACAGGACTACGAGCAGTACTTC.

The count of this clone is one. The chain joins TRBV11-2 to TRBJ2-1; 10 nucleotides align to TRBD2. The CDR3 consists of 14 residues. V shed 3 bases and J 13 bases; nucleotides not matched to a gene: 9. CDR1 is SGHAT, CDR2 FQNNGV, per germline. In nucleotides, the CDR3 is TGTGCCAGCAGCTTGATAGCGGGAGGCCTCCCTCAGTTCTTC. Amino acid sequence: CASSLIAGGLPQFF.

V gene TRBV28 combines with J gene TRBJ1-1; 7 bases fit TRBD1. CDR3 size: 13 residues. Germline V gives CDR1 MDHEN, CDR2 SYDVKM. Germline trimming cut 9 bases from V and 3 bases from J; bases unmatched to any gene: 7. CDR3 nucleotides: TGTGCCAGTGGGGACAGCCCATACACTGAAGCTTTCTTT. Amino acids: CASGDSPYTEAFF.

V gene TRBV6-1 combines with J gene TRBJ1-2; the D gene is possibly TRBD1 (6 bases). Trimming pared 1 base from V and 8 bases from J, leaving 14 bases between. The CDR3 totals 14 residues. In germline, CDR1 is MNHNS, CDR2 SASEGT. CDR3 DNA sequence: TGTGCCAGCAGTGAAGGTTTGGGGGGCGTCGGCTACACCTTC. Protein sequence: CASSEGLGGVGYTF.

The chain combines TRBV11-1 with TRBJ2-7; no clear D. The germline V gene has CDR1 SGHAT and CDR2 FQDESV (reference sequence). The CDR3 totals 12 residues. Trimming removed 8 bases from V and 1 base from J, with 9 bases in between. CDR3 coding DNA: TGTGCCAGCTCCGGCCGTTCCTACGAGCAGTACTTC. The encoded protein is CASSGRSYEQYF.

This sequence joins TRBV9 and TRBJ2-3; 8 nucleotides align to TRBD2. V was pared by 3 bases and J by 0 bases, with 3 bases of the junction left unmatched. The CDR3 is 15 residues long. In germline, CDR1 is SGDLS, CDR2 YYNGEE. CDR3 region: CASSGPSGSTDTQYF. The CDR3 DNA is TGTGCCAGCAGCGGTCCTAGCGGGAGCACAGATACGCAGTATTTT.

V and J are TRBV5-1 and TRBJ1-1, with D possibly TRBD1 on 6 matching bases. The V end lost 5 bases, the J end lost 4 bases, and 12 bases lay between the germline ends. CDR1 is SGHRS, CDR2 YFSETQ, per germline. The CDR3 is 13 amino acids. This CDR3 reads CASSGGGFTEAFF. CDR3 nucleotides: TGCGCCAGCAGTGGAGGGGGTTTCACTGAAGCTTTCTTT.

The chain carries TRBV7-9 and TRBJ1-2, with D unresolved. Per germline, CDR1 SEHNR and CDR2 FQNEAQ (reference sequence). This CDR3 is 14 amino acids long. The ends were cut back, 4 bases at V and 3 bases at J, with 12 bases in the middle. The CDR3 reads CASSSAGLDYGYTF. CDR3 DNA: TGTGCCAGCAGCTCGGCCGGGCTGGACTATGGCTACACCTTC.

The gene calls are TRBV7-9 and TRBJ2-1; D is unresolved. Germline V gene lookup returns CDR1 SEHNR and CDR2 FQNEAQ (reference sequence). This CDR3 has 12 amino acids. Trimming stripped 3 bases from V and 6 bases from J, with 6 bases between. The CDR3 reads CASSFPVNEQFF. Here the CDR3 DNA reads TGTGCCAGCAGCTTTCCGGTCAATGAGCAGTTCTTC.

This chain connects TRBV18 to TRBJ1-5; weak D call: TRBD1 (6 bases). V gave up 1 base and J gave up 0 bases, with 10 bases separating them. The CDR3 spans 16 residues. The V gene's germline CDR1 is KGHSH and CDR2 LQKENI. CDR3 loop: CASSPLGTTSNQPQHF. The DNA for the CDR3 is TGTGCCAGCTCACCACTTGGGACAACTAGCAATCAGCCCCAGCATTTT. Full variable domain (outside the CDR3, taken from reference TRBV18 and TRBJ1-5): NAGVMQNPRHLVRRRGQEARLRCSPMKGHSHVYWYRQLPEEGLKFMVYLQKENIIDESGMPKERFSAEFPKEGPSILRIQQVVRGDSAAYFCASSPLGTTSNQPQHFGDGTRLSIL.

This rearrangement joins TRBV7-2 to TRBJ2-3; perhaps TRBD2 as D (6 bases). The CDR3 loop spans 12 amino acids. In germline, CDR1 is SGHTA, CDR2 FQGNSA. V lost 7 bases and J lost 6, with 11 bases in between. CDR3 in DNA: TGTGCCAGCACATCAGGAGGGGATACGCAGTATTTT. This translates into CASTSGGDTQYF.